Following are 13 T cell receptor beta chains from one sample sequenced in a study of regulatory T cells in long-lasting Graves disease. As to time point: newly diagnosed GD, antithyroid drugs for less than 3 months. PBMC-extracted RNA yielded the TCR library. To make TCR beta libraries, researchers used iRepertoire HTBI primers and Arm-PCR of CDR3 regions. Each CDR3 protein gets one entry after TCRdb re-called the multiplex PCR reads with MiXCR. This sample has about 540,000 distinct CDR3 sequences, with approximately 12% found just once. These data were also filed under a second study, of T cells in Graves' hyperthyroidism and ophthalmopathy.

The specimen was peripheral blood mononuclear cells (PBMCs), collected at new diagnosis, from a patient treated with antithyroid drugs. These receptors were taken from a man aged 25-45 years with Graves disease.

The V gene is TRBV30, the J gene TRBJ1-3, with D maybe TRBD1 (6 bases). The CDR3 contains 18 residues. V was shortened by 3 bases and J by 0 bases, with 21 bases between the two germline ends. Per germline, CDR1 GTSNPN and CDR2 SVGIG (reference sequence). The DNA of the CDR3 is TGTGCCTGGAGGGTGAGGGCAGGGGACGCTCTCTCTGGAAACACCATATATTTT. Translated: CAWRVRAGDALSGNTIYF.

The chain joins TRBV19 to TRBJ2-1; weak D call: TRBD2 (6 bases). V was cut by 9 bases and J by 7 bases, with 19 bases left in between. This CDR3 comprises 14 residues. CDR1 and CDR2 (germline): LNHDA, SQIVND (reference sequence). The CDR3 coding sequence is TGTGCCAGCTCGATCGGGACTCGAAATAATGAGCAGTTCTTC. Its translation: CASSIGTRNNEQFF.

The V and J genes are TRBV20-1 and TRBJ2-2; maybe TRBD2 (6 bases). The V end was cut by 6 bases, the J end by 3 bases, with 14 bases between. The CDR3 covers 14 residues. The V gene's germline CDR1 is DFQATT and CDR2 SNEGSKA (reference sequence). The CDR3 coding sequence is TGCAGTGCCAAACGGGGGTCGGACACCGGGGAGCTGTTTTTT. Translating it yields CSAKRGSDTGELFF.

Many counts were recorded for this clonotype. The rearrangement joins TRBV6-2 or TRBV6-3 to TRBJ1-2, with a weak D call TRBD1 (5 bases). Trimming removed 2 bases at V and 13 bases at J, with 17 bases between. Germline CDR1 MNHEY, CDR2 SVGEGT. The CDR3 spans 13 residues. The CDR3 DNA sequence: TGTGCCAGCAGTTACGGGGGACGGCTATCCCCCACCTTC. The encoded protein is CASSYGGRLSPTF.

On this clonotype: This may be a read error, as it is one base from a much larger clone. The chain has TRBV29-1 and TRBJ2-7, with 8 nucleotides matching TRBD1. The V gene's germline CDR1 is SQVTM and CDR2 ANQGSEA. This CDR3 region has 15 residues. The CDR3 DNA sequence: TGCAGCGCTGGGGCAGGGGGCAGGAGCTCCTACAAGCAGTACTTC. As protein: CSAGAGGRSSYKQYF.

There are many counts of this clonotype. The CDR3 nucleotides read TGTGCCAGCAGCTTCCCAACGGGAAACACCATATATTTT. Protein sequence: CASSFPTGNTIYF. This sequence joins TRBV7-6 and TRBJ1-3, with D unclear. Trimming shortened V by 3 bases and J by 4 bases, and 7 bases separated the two germline ends. The germline V gene has CDR1 SGHVS and CDR2 FNYEAQ. The CDR3 is 13 amino acids.

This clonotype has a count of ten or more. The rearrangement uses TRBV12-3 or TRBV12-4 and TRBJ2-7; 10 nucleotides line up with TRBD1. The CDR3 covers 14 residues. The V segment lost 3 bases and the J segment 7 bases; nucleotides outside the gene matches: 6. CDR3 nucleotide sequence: TGTGCCAGCAGTTTCCGGGACAGGGGCGTGGAGCAGTACTTC. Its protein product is CASSFRDRGVEQYF.

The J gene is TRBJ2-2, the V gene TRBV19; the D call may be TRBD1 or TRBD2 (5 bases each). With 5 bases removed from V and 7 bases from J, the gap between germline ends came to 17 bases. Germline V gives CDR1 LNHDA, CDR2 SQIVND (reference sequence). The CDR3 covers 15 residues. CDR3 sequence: CASSHPGRLSGELFF. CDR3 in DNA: TGTGCCAGTAGTCACCCGGGACGCCTAAGCGGGGAGCTGTTTTTT.

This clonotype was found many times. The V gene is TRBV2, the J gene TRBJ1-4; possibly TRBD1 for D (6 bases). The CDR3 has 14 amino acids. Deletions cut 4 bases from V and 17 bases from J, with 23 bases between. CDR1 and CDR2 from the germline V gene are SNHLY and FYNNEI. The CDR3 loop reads CASSGTSLGGDVFF. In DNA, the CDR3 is TGTGCCAGCAGTGGTACGAGTCTAGGGGGAGATGTTTTTTTT. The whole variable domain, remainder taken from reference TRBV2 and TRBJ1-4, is EPEVTQTPSHQVTQMGQEVILRCVPISNHLYFYWYRQILGQKVEFLVSFYNNEISEKSEIFDDQFSVERPDGSNFTLKIRSTKLEDSAMYFCASSGTSLGGDVFFGSGTQLSVL.

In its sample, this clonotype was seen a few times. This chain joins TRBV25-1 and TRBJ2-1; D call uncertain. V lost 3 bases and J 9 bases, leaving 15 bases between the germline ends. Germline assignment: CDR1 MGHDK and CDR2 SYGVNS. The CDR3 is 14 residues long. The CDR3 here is CASSDARTLGEQFF. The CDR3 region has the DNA TGTGCCAGCAGTGATGCGCGGACCCTGGGTGAGCAGTTCTTC.

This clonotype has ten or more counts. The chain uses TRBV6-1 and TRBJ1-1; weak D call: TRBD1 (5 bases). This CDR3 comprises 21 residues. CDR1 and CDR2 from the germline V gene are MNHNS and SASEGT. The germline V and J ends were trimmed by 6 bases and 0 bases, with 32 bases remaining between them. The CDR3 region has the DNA TGTGCCAGCAGCGGCCAGAGGCCAGGGTGGTTGAGGATAGGAATGAACACTGAAGCTTTCTTT. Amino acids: CASSGQRPGWLRIGMNTEAFF.

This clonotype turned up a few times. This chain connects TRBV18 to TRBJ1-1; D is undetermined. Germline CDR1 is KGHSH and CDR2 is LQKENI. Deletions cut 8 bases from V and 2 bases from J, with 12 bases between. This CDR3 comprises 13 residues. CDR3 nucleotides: TGTGCCAGCCTACTCGGGGTAAACACTGAAGCTTTCTTT. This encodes CASLLGVNTEAFF.

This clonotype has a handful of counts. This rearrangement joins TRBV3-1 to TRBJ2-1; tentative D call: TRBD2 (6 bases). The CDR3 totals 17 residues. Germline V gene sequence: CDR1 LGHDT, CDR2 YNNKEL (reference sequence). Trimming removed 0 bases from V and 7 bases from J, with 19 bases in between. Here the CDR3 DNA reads TGTGCCAGCAGCCAAGATCATAGTGGAGGGGTTTCGAATGAGCAGTTCTTC. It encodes CASSQDHSGGVSNEQFF.